The 8 T cell receptor beta chains listed next were all sequenced from one sample in a study of cytomegalovirus exposure and HLA in healthy donors. Generated by immunoSEQ multiplex PCR, the TCRdb table keeps only in-frame clones and is missing some. The table shows 180,000 or so clones, with approximately 80% occurring only once. The sample comprised PBMCs. The receptors shown here come from a woman aged 30 to 39 in good health and CMV-seropositive.

The chain uses TRBV5-6 and TRBJ2-7; TRBD2 aligns across 7 bases. Per the germline V gene, CDR1 is SGHDT and CDR2 is YYEEEE. The V gene end was trimmed by 4 bases and the J gene end by 7 bases; junction bases not matched to a gene: 14. The CDR3 has 15 residues. CDR3 DNA: TGTGCCAGCAGCCCGGGGCCAGGGAGGGCCGGGGAGCAGTACTTC. Residues: CASSPGPGRAGEQYF.

This clone was observed a few times. The chain uses TRBV7-9 and TRBJ1-1, with 8 bases identical to TRBD1. Germline V gene sequence: CDR1 SEHNR, CDR2 FQNEAQ (reference sequence). CDR3 length: 15 residues. Unmatched junction bases numbered 7, after V lost 6 bases and J lost 1 base. The CDR3 loop is CASRPGTGANTEAFF. The CDR3 DNA sequence: TGTGCCAGCAGGCCAGGGACAGGAGCGAACACTGAAGCTTTCTTT.

This chain uses TRBV6-1 with TRBJ2-5, with D unclear. From germline, CDR1 is MNHNS and CDR2 SASEGT. Trimming pared 8 bases from V and 5 bases from J, leaving 9 bases between. The CDR3 contains 11 residues. The CDR3 sequence is CASGVSETQYF. DNA for the CDR3: TGTGCCAGCGGAGTTTCGGAGACCCAGTACTTC.

The CDR3 DNA is TGTGCCTGGAGTGCCAGGGGCAATCAGCCCCAGCATTTT. Its protein product is CAWSARGNQPQHF. The chain employs TRBV30 and TRBJ1-5; TRBD1 might be the D (5 bases). This CDR3 spans 13 amino acids. Trimming took off 1 base at V and 2 bases at J, with 6 bases between the two ends. Germline V gene sequence: CDR1 GTSNPN, CDR2 SVGIG (reference sequence).

This clone was seen only a few times. This chain uses TRBV5-4 with TRBJ1-2; 9 bases line up with TRBD1. CDR1 and CDR2 (germline): SGHNT, YYREEE (reference sequence). The CDR3 loop spans 13 amino acids. J was trimmed by 7 bases and V by 2 bases; bases with no gene match: 3. CDR3 nucleotides: TGTGCCAGCAGCTTTTGGGACAGGGCTGGCTACACCTTC. It codes for CASSFWDRAGYTF.

The table lists this clone with a few counts. The V and J genes are TRBV5-8 and TRBJ2-1, with TRBD1 matching over 8 bases. The V and J ends lost 0 bases and 1 base, in that order; junction bases with no gene match: 3. The CDR3 runs 16 residues. Germline loops: CDR1 SGHTS, CDR2 YDEGEE. The CDR3 region is CASSLGQGWSYNEQFF. The CDR3 region has the DNA TGTGCCAGCAGCTTGGGACAGGGGTGGTCCTACAATGAGCAGTTCTTC.

Comment on this clone: The junction and the germline gene differ at one end; a read error may be behind it. This chain uses TRBV7-7 with TRBJ2-5; a possible D gene is TRBD2 (5 bases). The CDR3 totals 16 residues. Germline values: CDR1 SSHAT, CDR2 FNYEAQ (reference sequence). The CDR3 spells CASSLDPGWIGGAQYF. CDR3 nucleotide sequence: TGTGCTAGCAGCTTAGATCCGGGGTGGATTGGTGGGGCCCAGTACTTC.

The gene calls are TRBV4-2 and TRBJ1-3; 7 bases align to TRBD1. V lost 0 bases to trimming and J lost 1 base; unmatched junction nucleotides: 3. This CDR3 is 16 amino acids long. CDR1 LGHNA and CDR2 YNFKEQ come from the germline V gene. The CDR3 region has the DNA TGTGCCAGCAGCCAAGAGACAGGGAAATCTGGAAACACCATATATTTT. This gives the protein CASSQETGKSGNTIYF.